The next 15 T cell receptor beta chains were all read from a single sample in a study of chemoradiotherapy in HPV16-positive cancers. Here immunoSEQ multiplex PCR was the method, and the copy in TCRdb shows in-frame clones only, minus some. The sample includes about 22,000 clones, more than 90% of them seen just once. The sequenced sample was blood, obtained from a patient who underwent chemoradiotherapy. These receptors came from a human donor with HPV-associated anogenital cancer.

The V gene is TRBV27, the J gene TRBJ1-4; tentatively, D is TRBD1 (5 bases). V lost 6 bases to trimming and J lost 8 bases, with 19 bases between them. Germline CDR1 MNHEY, CDR2 SMNVEV (reference sequence). The CDR3 is 15 residues long. CDR3 sequence reads: CASSPILGTGEKLFF. For the CDR3, the DNA is TGTGCCAGCAGCCCAATCCTCGGGACGGGAGAAAAACTGTTTTTT. The whole variable domain, filled in from reference TRBV27 and TRBJ1-4, reads EAQVTQNPRYLITVTGKKLTVTCSQNMNHEYMSWYRQDPGLGLRQIYYSMNVEVTDKGDVPEGYKVSRKEKRNFPLILESPSPNQTSLYFCASSPILGTGEKLFFGSGTQLSVL.

The DNA of the CDR3 is TGTGCCAGCGGGGGAACCGGGACAGGGGAACACGAGCAGTACTTC. Amino acids: CASGGTGTGEHEQYF. The chain recombines TRBV27 with TRBJ2-7, with 10 bases matching TRBD1. V trimming: 8 bases; J trimming: 5 bases; junction bases outside the gene matches: 12. Germline-derived CDR1 and CDR2 are MNHEY and SMNVEV (reference sequence). The CDR3 has 15 amino acids.

This clone was observed a single time. J is TRBJ1-1 and V is TRBV6-1; 8 bases are a match to TRBD1. Germline CDR1 is MNHNS and CDR2 is SASEGT. Germline trimming cut 6 bases from V and 0 bases from J; bases unmatched to any gene: 3. This CDR3 has 14 residues. The CDR3 DNA reads as TGTGCCAGCAGAGAGACAGGGGTGAACACTGAAGCTTTCTTT. Translating gives CASRETGVNTEAFF.

This clone was counted once. The V gene is TRBV6-1, the J gene TRBJ2-1; D is unresolved. The CDR3 runs to 12 residues. The V gene's germline CDR1 is MNHNS and CDR2 SASEGT. Trimming shortened V by 10 bases and J by 5 bases, and 12 bases separated the two germline ends. The CDR3 coding sequence is TGTGCCATAATGGACCACAACAATGAGCAGTTCTTC. Amino acid sequence: CAIMDHNNEQFF.

The chain combines TRBV18 with TRBJ2-5; no definite D call. The V gene lost 6 bases and the J gene lost 1 base, with 12 bases spanning the gap. The CDR3 extends over 14 amino acids. The germline V gene has CDR1 KGHSH and CDR2 LQKENI. CDR3 nucleotides: TGTGCCAGCTCCCAGATCGTGGGCCAAGAGACCCAGTACTTC. Residues: CASSQIVGQETQYF.

The chain's CDR3 is CASSETIVGSQYF. DNA of the CDR3: TGCGCCAGCAGTGAGACCATCGTAGGGTCGCAGTATTTT. The chain carries TRBV10-1 and TRBJ2-3; D is unclear. This CDR3 is 13 amino acids long. The V end lost 2 bases, the J end lost 10 bases, and 13 bases lay between the germline ends. The V gene's germline CDR1 is WNHNN and CDR2 SYGVQD (reference sequence).

This chain uses TRBV18 with TRBJ1-2, with 8 bases matching TRBD1. V lost 3 bases and J lost 4; bases outside the gene matches: 7. This CDR3 comprises 15 residues. CDR1 is KGHSH, CDR2 LQKENI, per germline. DNA for the CDR3: TGTGCCAGCTCACCTGCCAGGGGGCATAGCTATGGCTACACCTTC. This translates into CASSPARGHSYGYTF.

J is TRBJ2-3 and V is TRBV6-6; the match to TRBD2 covers 7 bases. The CDR3 runs 15 residues. The V segment lost 5 bases and the J segment 1 base; nucleotides outside the gene matches: 6. The germline V gene encodes CDR1 MNHNY and CDR2 SVGAGI (reference sequence). The chain's CDR3 is CASSRSGVGTDTQYF. CDR3 in DNA: TGTGCCAGCAGTCGAAGCGGGGTTGGCACAGATACGCAGTATTTT.

The CDR3 loop reads CASSISGLAGGKEQFF. CDR3 bases: TGTGCCAGCAGCATCTCGGGACTAGCGGGGGGCAAGGAGCAGTTCTTC. J is TRBJ2-1 and V is TRBV7-2; 15 bases line up with TRBD2. The CDR3 loop spans 16 amino acids. Germline V gives CDR1 SGHTA, CDR2 FQGNSA. V lost 5 bases and J lost 10; bases outside the gene matches: 9.

This chain links TRBV11-2 with TRBJ2-1; possible D gene TRBD1, 6 bases. This CDR3 is 15 amino acids long. Germline lookup yields CDR1 SGHAT and CDR2 FQNNGV. V was clipped by 1 base and J by 4 bases, with 11 bases between them. CDR3 residues: CASSLAGTNYNEQFF. In DNA, the CDR3 is TGTGCCAGCAGCTTAGCCGGGACAAATTACAATGAGCAGTTCTTC. The whole variable domain, remainder taken from reference TRBV11-2 and TRBJ2-1, is EAGVAQSPRYKIIEKRQSVAFWCNPISGHATLYWYQQILGQGPKLLIQFQNNGVVDDSQLPKDRFSAERLKGVDSTLKIQPAKLEDSAVYLCASSLAGTNYNEQFFGPGTRLTVL.

The chain is built from TRBV21-1 and TRBJ2-4. TRBV21-1 is marked as a pseudogene. This CDR3 is built from 17 residues. The CDR3 nucleotides read TGTGCCAGCAGCAAAGCCCGGGGCGACTGGGGCAAAAACATTCAGTACTTC. It codes for CASSKARGDWGKNIQYF.

The chain employs TRBV5-1 and TRBJ2-2; TRBD2 might be the D (6 bases). The CDR3 length is 17 residues. Per germline, CDR1 SGHRS and CDR2 YFSETQ. Trimming stripped 3 bases from V and 3 bases from J, with 18 bases between. The CDR3 coding sequence is TGCGCCAGCAGCTCCGGCCGACTAGTCAGGGACACCGGGGAGCTGTTTTTT. Residues: CASSSGRLVRDTGELFF.

V gene TRBV7-9 combines with J gene TRBJ2-3; TRBD2 is a possible D gene (5 bases). The CDR3 spans 14 residues. In germline, CDR1 is SEHNR, CDR2 FQNEAQ (reference sequence). With 5 bases removed from V and 6 bases from J, the gap between germline ends came to 15 bases. In nucleotides, the CDR3 is TGTGCCAGCAGCCCCGGGATAGGTGCGGATACGCAGTATTTT. This encodes CASSPGIGADTQYF.

This chain uses TRBV6-5 with TRBJ2-7; 8 bases fit TRBD1. The J segment lost 0 bases and the V segment lost 5 bases, leaving 6 bases of the junction unmatched. The CDR3 extends over 15 amino acids. Germline loops: CDR1 MNHEY, CDR2 SVGAGI. DNA of the CDR3: TGTGCCAGCAGTGGGGGGACAGGCCGCTCCTACGAGCAGTACTTC. This translates into CASSGGTGRSYEQYF.

V and J are TRBV6-5 and TRBJ2-7; perhaps TRBD2 as D (6 bases). V was clipped by 0 bases and J by 2 bases, with 8 bases between them. This CDR3 is 14 amino acids long. The V gene's germline CDR1 is MNHEY and CDR2 SVGAGI. Here the CDR3 reads CASSYSWGAYEQYF. In nucleotides, the CDR3 is TGTGCCAGCAGTTACTCTTGGGGGGCCTACGAGCAGTACTTC.